The present T cell receptor (beta chain) was sequenced within a study of T cells after somatic rescue of genetic block (dated by TCRdb to the early 2020s). Concerning the study at large: The study assessed how robust, over the long term, a T-cell system was when the system had developed through somatic rescue of a genetic block in T-cell development.

The library was obtained by the immunoSEQ multiplex PCR assay. Imported from immuneACCESS, the table was reduced by TCRdb to in-frame sequences with V and J called. These copies leave out some clones; in studies compared against another copy, an unresolved V gene accounts for under half, and the cause of the remainder is not known. The sample table records fewer than 150,000 clones; 85% to 95% of these occur just once. The top ten clonotypes cover approximately 1.4% of the sample. Trimming at the junction amounts to 0 bases on V and 7 bases on J, and the germline ends lie 14 bases apart. The CDR1 and CDR2 encoded by the germline V gene are SGDLS and YYNGEE. From the cysteine through the phenylalanine, the CDR3 covers 15 amino acids. Only the CDR3 DNA stays, 45 bases, in frame from base 1. As for this clone: Its specific antigen is unknown. No much larger clonotype is one base removed from it; base qualities were not supplied.

The V gene is TRBV9 and the J gene is TRBJ2-1; the D gene cannot be resolved beyond TRBD1 or TRBD2, each matching 6 bases. The clonotype was recovered from a woman younger than 30. Sequencing input: peripheral blood mononuclear cells (PBMCs). The base sequence is TGTGCCAGCAGCGTAGATGGGGGGCCGTGGAATGAGCAGTTCTTC. It translates to CASSVDGGPWNEQFF.